The clone carrying this T cell receptor (beta chain) has at least ten counts. TCRdb used MiXCR to reprocess the reads, holding one entry per CDR3 protein. The table has some 440,000 distinct CDR3 sequences, roughly 30% seen once. This CDR3 contains 16 residues. Losses at the gene ends were 5 bases for V and 1 base for J; bases not matched to a gene: 5. CDR1 and CDR2 (germline): SGHTA, FQGNSA. This record comes from a study of T cell repertoires in cytomegalovirus infection. The chain joins TRBV7-2 to TRBJ2-2; 9 positions agree with TRBD1. The clonotype originates from a human donor in good health (CMV status not recorded). Some clones in this sample may be carry-over from other donors' samples. The specimen sequenced was PBMCs. CDR3 nucleotide sequence: TGTGCCAGCAGCCAGACAGGGGGGGGGAACACCGGGGAGCTGTTTTTT. It translates to CASSQTGGGNTGELFF.